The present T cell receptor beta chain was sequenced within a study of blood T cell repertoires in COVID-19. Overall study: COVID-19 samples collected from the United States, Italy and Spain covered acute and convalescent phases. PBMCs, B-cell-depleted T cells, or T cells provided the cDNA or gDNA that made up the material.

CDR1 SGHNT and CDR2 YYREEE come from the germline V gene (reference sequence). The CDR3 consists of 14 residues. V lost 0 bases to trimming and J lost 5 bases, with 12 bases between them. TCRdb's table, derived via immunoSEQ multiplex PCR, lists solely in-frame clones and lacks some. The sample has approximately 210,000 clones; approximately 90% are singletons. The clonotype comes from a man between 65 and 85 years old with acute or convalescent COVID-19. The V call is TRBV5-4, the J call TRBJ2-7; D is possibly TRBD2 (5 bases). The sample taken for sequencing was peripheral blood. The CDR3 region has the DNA TGTGCCAGCAGCTTGGCGGGGTTGACGAACGAGCAGTACTTC. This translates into CASSLAGLTNEQYF.